Listed below are T cell receptor beta chains from one sample, sequenced in a study of shared clonotypes between healthy human individuals. Libraries were prepared by immunoSEQ multiplex PCR; TCRdb keeps only in-frame clonotypes and omits some of them. The sample records hundreds of thousands of clones, less than 98% being singletons. The sequencing sample was made of naive CD4+ T cells sorted from blood. The origin of the receptors is a woman in her twenties or thirties in good health. Each CDR3 is given with its conserved first and last residue. Each record gives: clone size, J gene, V gene, D gene, CDR3 protein, CDR3 DNA. D genes are given only for firm matches. Size values are once, few and many counts, or a class for expanded clones, and some rows have none.

- | TRBJ2-1 | TRBV5-1 | TRBD2 | CASSLNVAGGTDEQFF | TGCGCCAGCAGCTTGAACGTAGCGGGGGGCACGGATGAGCAGTTCTTC
- | TRBJ1-2 | TRBV28 | - | CASSLGPHYGYTF | TGTGCCAGCAGTTTGGGACCCCACTATGGCTACACCTTC
- | TRBJ2-7 | TRBV5-1 | - | CASSKSGTATSYEQYF | TGCGCCAGCAGCAAATCCGGGACGGCCACTTCCTACGAGCAGTACTTC
- | TRBJ1-1 | TRBV5-5 | - | CASSLWSGRWGSAEAFF | TGTGCCAGCAGCTTGTGGTCAGGCCGTTGGGGGAGCGCTGAAGCTTTCTTT
- | TRBJ2-3 | TRBV6-4 | - | CASSVSYTSDTQYF | TGTGCCAGCAGTGTGTCTTATACTTCAGATACGCAGTATTTT
- | TRBJ2-7 | TRBV7-9 | - | CASSLAAIYEQYF | TGTGCCAGCAGCTTAGCGGCCATCTACGAGCAGTACTTC
- | TRBJ1-2 | TRBV7-8 | - | CASSLVGGNYGYTF | TGTGCCAGCAGCTTAGTAGGAGGAAACTATGGCTACACCTTC
- | TRBJ2-7 | TRBV28 | - | CASSSSPTYEQYF | TGTGCCAGCAGTTCGTCCCCTACCTACGAGCAGTACTTC
- | TRBJ1-1 | TRBV18 | - | CASSPNTGLNTEAFF | TGTGCCAGCTCACCAAATACAGGGTTGAACACTGAAGCTTTCTTT
- | TRBJ1-2 | TRBV5-1 | TRBD1 | CASSSGQGSYGYTF | TGCGCCAGCAGCTCGGGACAGGGATCCTATGGCTACACCTTC
- | TRBJ2-7 | TRBV7-2 | TRBD1 | CASSLGQGDYEQYF | TGTGCCAGCAGCCTCGGACAGGGGGACTACGAGCAGTACTTC
- | TRBJ2-5 | TRBV9 | - | CASSVGVRGLPQETQYF | TGTGCCAGCAGCGTAGGTGTAAGGGGACTCCCACAAGAGACCCAGTACTTC
- | TRBJ2-3 | TRBV10-3 | TRBD2 | CAISESSGLAGTDTQYF | TGTGCCATCAGTGAGTCGTCGGGACTAGCGGGCACAGATACGCAGTATTTT
once | TRBJ2-5 | TRBV5-4 | - | CATGDNQETQYF | TGTGCCACAGGGGACAACCAAGAGACCCAGTACTTC
- | TRBJ2-3 | TRBV5-1 | - | CASSLAGGLVDTQYF | TGCGCCAGCAGCTTGGCTGGGGGTCTGGTAGATACGCAGTATTTT
- | TRBJ1-3 | TRBV7-8 | - | CASSLAQGNTIYF | TGTGCCAGCAGCTTAGCCCAAGGAAACACCATATATTTT
- | TRBJ1-1 | TRBV2 | - | CASSPRRPNTEAFF | TGTGCCAGCAGTCCACGACGGCCGAACACTGAAGCTTTCTTT
- | TRBJ2-3 | TRBV30 | - | CAWSVRAGHNDTQYF | TGTGCCTGGAGTGTACGAGCGGGACACAACGATACGCAGTATTTT
- | TRBJ2-5 | TRBV4-2 | TRBD2 | CASSRNLAGGAETQYF | TGTGCCAGCAGCCGGAACTTAGCGGGAGGGGCTGAGACCCAGTACTTC
- | TRBJ2-2 | TRBV18 | - | CASSLGYTGELFF | TGTGCCAGCTCACTTGGGTACACCGGGGAGCTGTTTTTT
- | TRBJ2-6 | TRBV5-1 | TRBD2 | CASSLLPSGSGANVLTF | TGCGCCAGCAGCTTGCTCCCTAGCGGGAGTGGGGCCAACGTCCTGACTTTC
- | TRBJ1-3 | TRBV27 | TRBD1 | CASSSGQGRMFGNTIYF | TGTGCCAGCAGTTCGGGACAGGGTAGGATGTTTGGAAACACCATATATTTT
- | TRBJ2-5 | TRBV28 | TRBD2 | CASSPGLAGGQETQYF | TGTGCCAGCAGTCCAGGACTAGCGGGAGGGCAAGAGACCCAGTACTTC
- | TRBJ2-1 | TRBV4-1 | TRBD2 | CASSQGTSGSSSSYNEQFF | TGCGCCAGCAGCCAAGGGACTAGCGGGAGTTCCAGCTCCTACAATGAGCAGTTCTTC
- | TRBJ2-6 | TRBV7-8 | TRBD2 | CASSLTRLAGVGGANVLTF | TGTGCCAGCAGCTTAACACGACTAGCGGGAGTTGGAGGGGCCAACGTCCTGACTTTC
- | TRBJ2-3 | TRBV5-1 | - | CASSLEDTQYF | TGCGCCAGCAGCTTGGAGGATACGCAGTATTTT
- | TRBJ2-3 | TRBV2 | TRBD2 | CASSEQAGVPDTQYF | TGTGCCAGCAGTGAACAAGCGGGAGTGCCAGATACGCAGTATTTT
- | TRBJ2-2 | TRBV7-9 | - | CASSYTGELFF | TGTGCCAGCAGCTATACCGGGGAGCTGTTTTTT
once | TRBJ2-7 | TRBV28 | - | CATEGRSYEQYF | TGTGCCACCGAGGGGAGGTCCTACGAGCAGTACTTC
once | TRBJ1-1 | TRBV7-9 | - | CASSSGQLTEAFF | TGTGCCAGCAGCTCGGGACAACTCACTGAAGCTTTCTTT
- | TRBJ2-7 | TRBV2 | - | CASSAPNEQYF | TGTGCCAGCAGTGCCCCGAACGAGCAGTACTTC
- | TRBJ2-3 | TRBV19 | TRBD1 | CASSIGTGATDTQYF | TGTGCCAGTAGTATCGGGACAGGGGCCACAGATACGCAGTATTTT
- | TRBJ1-4 | TRBV5-1 | - | CASSPRTLDTNEKLFF | TGCGCCAGCAGCCCAAGGACATTAGATACTAATGAAAAACTGTTTTTT
- | TRBJ2-2 | TRBV5-6 | - | CASSPLGGLNTGELFF | TGTGCCAGCAGCCCACTGGGGGGCCTGAACACCGGGGAGCTGTTTTTT
few | TRBJ2-1 | TRBV5-6 | - | CASSRRWTGSNDEQFF | TGTGCCAGCAGCCGGAGATGGACGGGGTCCAATGATGAGCAGTTCTTC
- | TRBJ2-7 | TRBV19 | TRBD1 | CASSIAWTGYPYEQYF | TGTGCCAGTAGTATAGCGTGGACAGGGTATCCCTACGAGCAGTACTTC
- | TRBJ2-5 | TRBV9 | - | CASSISRGEETQYF | TGTGCCAGCAGCATTTCTAGAGGCGAAGAGACCCAGTACTTC
once | TRBJ1-2 | TRBV9 | - | CASSVATRTAFTPYGYTF | TGTGCCAGCAGCGTAGCTACAAGGACAGCCTTTACGCCCTATGGCTACACCTTC
- | TRBJ2-1 | TRBV7-2 | - | CASSLYGPGEQFF | TGTGCCAGCAGCTTGTATGGGCCAGGAGAGCAGTTCTTC
- | TRBJ2-1 | TRBV28 | TRBD2 | CASSARLAGVSSYNEQFF | TGTGCCAGCAGCGCTCGACTAGCGGGGGTTAGCTCCTACAATGAGCAGTTCTTC
- | TRBJ2-7 | TRBV28 | - | CASSLAGLSYEQYF | TGTGCCAGCAGTTTAGCGGGGCTATCCTACGAGCAGTACTTC
- | TRBJ1-2 | TRBV28 | - | CASRPLQGTGYTF | TGTGCCAGCCGACCTCTTCAGGGGACTGGCTACACCTTC
- | TRBJ2-3 | TRBV5-1 | - | CASSMDKSTDTQYF | TGCGCCAGCAGCATGGACAAGAGCACAGATACGCAGTATTTT
- | TRBJ2-3 | TRBV29-1 | - | CSVGVRAHTDTQYF | TGCAGCGTTGGGGTCAGGGCACACACAGATACGCAGTATTTT
- | TRBJ2-5 | TRBV5-1 | TRBD1 | CASTGQQETQYF | TGCGCCAGCACGGGACAGCAAGAGACCCAGTACTTC
- | TRBJ2-2 | TRBV7-6 | - | CASSFPPGQGNGELFF | TGTGCCAGCAGCTTCCCCCCCGGGCAGGGGAACGGGGAGCTGTTTTTT
- | TRBJ2-7 | TRBV2 | - | CASSEISAGSYEQYF | TGTGCCAGCAGTGAAATTTCGGCGGGATCCTACGAGCAGTACTTC
- | TRBJ2-3 | TRBV9 | - | CASSVATGPLGDTQYF | TGTGCCAGCAGCGTCGCCACAGGGCCCCTCGGAGATACGCAGTATTTT
once | TRBJ2-2 | TRBV30 | TRBD1 | CAWVGDRINTGELFF | TGTGCCTGGGTGGGGGACAGGATCAACACCGGGGAGCTGTTTTTT
- | TRBJ2-6 | TRBV7-3 | - | CASSLSTSSGANVLTF | TGTGCCAGCAGCTTATCTACGAGCTCTGGGGCCAACGTCCTGACTTTC
once | TRBJ2-2 | TRBV11-3 | TRBD1 | CASSFGTGATGELFF | TGTGCCAGCAGCTTTGGGACAGGGGCCACCGGGGAGCTGTTTTTT
- | TRBJ1-2 | TRBV5-1 | - | CASSFDSGYTF | TGCGCCAGCAGCTTCGACAGTGGCTACACCTTC